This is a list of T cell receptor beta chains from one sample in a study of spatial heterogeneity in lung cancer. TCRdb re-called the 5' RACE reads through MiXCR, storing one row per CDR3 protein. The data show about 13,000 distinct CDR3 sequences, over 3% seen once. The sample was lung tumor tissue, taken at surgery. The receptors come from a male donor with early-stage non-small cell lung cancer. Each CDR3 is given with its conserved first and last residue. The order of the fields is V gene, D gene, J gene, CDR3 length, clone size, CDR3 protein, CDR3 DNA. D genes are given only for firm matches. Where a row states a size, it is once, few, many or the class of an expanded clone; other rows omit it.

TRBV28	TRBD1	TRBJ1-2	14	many	CASSSQGQGHGYTF	TGTGCCAGCAGTTCCCAGGGACAGGGTCATGGCTACACCTTC
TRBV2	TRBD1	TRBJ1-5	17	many	CASSEDRRGLSNQPQHF	TGTGCCAGCAGTGAAGACCGCAGGGGGCTAAGCAATCAGCCCCAGCATTTT
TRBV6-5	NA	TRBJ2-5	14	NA	CASSPVFTQETQYF	TGTGCCAGCAGTCCAGTGTTCACCCAAGAGACCCAGTACTTC
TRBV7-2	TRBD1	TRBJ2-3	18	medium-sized	CASSLSPPRTGAGDTQYF	TGTGCCAGCAGCTTATCTCCCCCTCGGACAGGGGCCGGAGATACGCAGTATTTT
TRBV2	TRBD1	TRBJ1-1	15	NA	CASSEAGDSYTEAFF	TGTGCCAGCAGTGAAGCGGGGGACAGCTACACTGAAGCTTTCTTT
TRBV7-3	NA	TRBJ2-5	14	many	CASSLSAGAETQYF	TGTGCCAGCAGCTTAAGCGCAGGGGCAGAGACCCAGTACTTC
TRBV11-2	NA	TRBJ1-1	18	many	CASSLDPGAGRMNTEAFF	TGTGCCAGCAGCTTAGATCCCGGAGCGGGGCGAATGAACACTGAAGCTTTCTTT
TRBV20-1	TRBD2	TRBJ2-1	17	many	CSARGPTSGGYYNEQFF	TGCAGTGCTAGAGGACCTACTAGCGGGGGGTACTACAATGAGCAGTTCTTC
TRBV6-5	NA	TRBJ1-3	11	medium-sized	CASSLRNTIYF	TGTGCCAGCAGTTTAAGGAACACCATATATTTT
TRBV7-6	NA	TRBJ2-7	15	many	CASSRTVGTSYEQYF	TGTGCCAGCAGCCGCACGGTCGGCACGTCCTACGAGCAGTACTTC
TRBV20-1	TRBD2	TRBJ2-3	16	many	CSAKPLSGGGADTQYF	TGCAGTGCTAAGCCCCTATCGGGGGGGGGTGCAGATACGCAGTATTTT
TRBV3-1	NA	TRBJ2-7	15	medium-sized	CASSRQGLPNYEQYF	TGTGCCAGCAGCCGGCAAGGGTTACCGAACTACGAGCAGTACTTC
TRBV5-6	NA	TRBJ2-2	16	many	CASSLVAGEYTGELFF	TGTGCCAGCAGCTTGGTTGCAGGGGAGTACACCGGGGAGCTGTTTTTT
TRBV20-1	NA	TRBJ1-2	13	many	CSAPPREGNGYTF	TGCAGTGCCCCCCCCAGGGAAGGTAATGGCTACACCTTC
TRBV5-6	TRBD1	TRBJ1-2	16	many	CASSFRDRGPWYGYTF	TGTGCCAGCAGCTTTCGGGACAGGGGGCCGTGGTATGGCTACACCTTC
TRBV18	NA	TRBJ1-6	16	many	CASSPQVSSYNSPLHF	TGTGCCAGCTCACCACAAGTGAGCTCCTATAATTCACCCCTCCACTTT
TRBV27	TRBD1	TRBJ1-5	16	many	CASRGTGNPKSQPQHF	TGTGCCAGCAGGGGGACAGGGAATCCCAAAAGTCAGCCCCAGCATTTT
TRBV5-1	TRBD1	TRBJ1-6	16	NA	CASRLVPGQGNSPLHF	TGCGCCAGCAGGCTGGTGCCGGGACAGGGCAATTCACCCCTCCACTTT
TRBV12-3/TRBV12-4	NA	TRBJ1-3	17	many	CASRLQTGGNLGNTIYF	TGTGCCAGCAGGCTTCAGACAGGCGGAAATCTTGGAAACACCATATATTTT
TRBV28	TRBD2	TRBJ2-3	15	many	CASSLAGGHTDTQYF	TGTGCCAGCAGTTTAGCGGGGGGGCACACAGATACGCAGTATTTT
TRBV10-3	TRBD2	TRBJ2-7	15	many	CAISPWTSGGIEQYF	TGTGCCATCTCCCCTTGGACTAGCGGGGGGATCGAGCAGTACTTC
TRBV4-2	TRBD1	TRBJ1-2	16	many	CASSQEITGVNYGYTF	TGTGCCAGCAGCCAAGAGATCACAGGGGTGAACTATGGCTACACCTTC
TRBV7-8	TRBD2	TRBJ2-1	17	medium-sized	CASSPNVVGGGAIEQFF	TGTGCCAGCAGCCCCAACGTCGTGGGCGGGGGGGCCATTGAGCAGTTCTTC
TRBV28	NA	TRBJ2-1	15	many	CASKRRKGGINEQFF	TGTGCCAGCAAACGACGTAAGGGCGGAATCAATGAGCAGTTCTTC
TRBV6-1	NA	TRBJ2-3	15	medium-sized	CATHLEGYSTDTQYF	TGTGCCACCCACTTGGAAGGGTATTCCACAGATACGCAGTATTTT
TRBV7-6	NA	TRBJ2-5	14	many	CASSQGTWKETQYF	TGTGCCAGCAGCCAAGGGACTTGGAAAGAGACCCAGTACTTC
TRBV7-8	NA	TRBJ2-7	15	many	CASSQSAGLSYEQYF	TGTGCCAGCAGCCAGAGTGCGGGGCTTTCCTACGAGCAGTACTTC
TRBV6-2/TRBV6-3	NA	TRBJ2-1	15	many	CASSYSRGAGEEQFF	TGTGCCAGCAGTTACTCCCGGGGGGCGGGGGAGGAGCAGTTCTTC
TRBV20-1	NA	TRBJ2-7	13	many	CSARERLSYEQYF	TGCAGTGCTAGAGAACGGCTCTCCTACGAGCAGTACTTC
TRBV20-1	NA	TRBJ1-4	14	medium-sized	CSARGQEITEKLFF	TGCAGTGCTAGAGGGCAGGAGATTACTGAAAAACTGTTTTTT
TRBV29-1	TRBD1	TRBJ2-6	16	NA	CSVQGQGSAGANVLTF	TGCAGCGTACAGGGACAGGGGAGTGCAGGGGCCAACGTCCTGACTTTC
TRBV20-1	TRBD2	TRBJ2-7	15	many	CSAPPSGGPPSEQYF	TGCAGTGCTCCTCCTAGCGGGGGGCCACCCTCCGAGCAGTACTTC
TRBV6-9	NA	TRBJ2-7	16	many	CASSYKGPYIFWEQYF	TGTGCCAGCAGTTATAAGGGACCATACATCTTTTGGGAGCAGTACTTC
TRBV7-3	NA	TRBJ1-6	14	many	CASSLTGGRSPLHF	TGTGCCAGCAGCTTAACGGGGGGTCGTTCACCCCTCCACTTT
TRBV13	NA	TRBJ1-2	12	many	CASSLRAYGYTF	TGTGCCAGCAGCTTACGGGCCTATGGCTACACCTTC
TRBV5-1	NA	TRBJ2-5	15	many	CASMVGGSFQETQYF	TGCGCCAGCATGGTTGGGGGCAGCTTCCAAGAGACCCAGTACTTC
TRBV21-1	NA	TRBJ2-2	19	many	CASSARNLGGCEDTGELFF	TGTGCCAGCAGCGCCCGTAATCTGGGAGGGTGTGAGGACACCGGGGAGCTGTTTTTT
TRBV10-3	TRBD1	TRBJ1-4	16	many	CAISEPSGTGNEKLFF	TGTGCCATCAGTGAGCCCTCCGGGACAGGGAACGAAAAACTGTTTTTT
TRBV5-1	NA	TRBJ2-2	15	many	CATAAQNWRGGELFF	TGCGCCACCGCGGCGCAGAACTGGCGAGGCGGGGAGCTGTTTTTT
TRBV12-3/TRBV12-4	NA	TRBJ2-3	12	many	CASRLRPDTQYF	TGTGCCAGCAGGTTACGCCCGGATACGCAGTATTTT
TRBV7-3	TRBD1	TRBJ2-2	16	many	CASSSDRVVGTGELFF	TGTGCCAGCAGCTCGGACAGGGTAGTAGGCACCGGGGAGCTGTTTTTT
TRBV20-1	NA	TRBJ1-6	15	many	CSARDFSSYNSPLHF	TGCAGTGCTAGAGACTTCAGCTCCTATAATTCACCCCTCCACTTT
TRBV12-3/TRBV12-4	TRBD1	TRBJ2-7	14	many	CASSFDRASYEQYF	TGTGCCAGCAGTTTCGACAGGGCCTCCTACGAGCAGTACTTC
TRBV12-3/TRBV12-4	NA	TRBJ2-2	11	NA	CERSLVGEMVF	TGTGAAAGAAGTTTGGTAGGGGAGATGGTTTTT
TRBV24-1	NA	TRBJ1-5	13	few	CATSDRPNQPQHF	TGTGCCACCAGTGACAGACCCAATCAGCCCCAGCATTTT
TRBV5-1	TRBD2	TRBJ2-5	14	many	CASSYLAGVETQYF	TGCGCCAGCAGCTACCTAGCGGGGGTGGAAACCCAGTACTTC
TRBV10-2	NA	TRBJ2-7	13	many	CASSRHDAYEQYF	TGCGCCAGCAGCCGACACGACGCCTACGAGCAGTACTTC
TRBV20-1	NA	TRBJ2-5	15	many	CSAARQGSPQETQYF	TGCAGTGCGGCCCGGCAAGGGTCCCCCCAAGAGACCCAGTACTTC
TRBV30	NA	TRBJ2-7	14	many	CACKEAGMTYEQYF	TGTGCCTGCAAAGAGGCAGGGATGACCTACGAGCAGTACTTC
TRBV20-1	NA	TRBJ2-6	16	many	CSASRRQSSGANVLTF	TGCAGTGCTAGCCGCCGACAGAGCTCTGGGGCCAACGTCCTGACTTTC
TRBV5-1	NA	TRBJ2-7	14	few	CASSLAIGPYEQYF	TGCGCCAGCAGCTTGGCCATTGGTCCCTACGAGCAGTACTTC
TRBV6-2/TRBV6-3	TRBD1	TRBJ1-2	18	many	CASSPDRDRRQANYGYTF	TGTGCCAGCAGCCCCGACCGGGACAGGAGACAAGCTAACTATGGCTACACCTTC
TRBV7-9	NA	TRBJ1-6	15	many	CASSLGGRNNSPLHF	TGTGCCAGCAGCTTAGGCGGCAGAAATAATTCACCCCTCCACTTT
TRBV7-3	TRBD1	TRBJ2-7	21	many	CASSTKNSAGQGIAQSHEQYF	TGTGCCAGCAGCACGAAGAACTCTGCGGGACAGGGGATCGCCCAGTCCCACGAGCAGTACTTC
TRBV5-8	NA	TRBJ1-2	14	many	CASSLEAGLHGYTF	TGTGCCAGCAGCTTGGAGGCGGGCCTCCATGGCTACACCTTC